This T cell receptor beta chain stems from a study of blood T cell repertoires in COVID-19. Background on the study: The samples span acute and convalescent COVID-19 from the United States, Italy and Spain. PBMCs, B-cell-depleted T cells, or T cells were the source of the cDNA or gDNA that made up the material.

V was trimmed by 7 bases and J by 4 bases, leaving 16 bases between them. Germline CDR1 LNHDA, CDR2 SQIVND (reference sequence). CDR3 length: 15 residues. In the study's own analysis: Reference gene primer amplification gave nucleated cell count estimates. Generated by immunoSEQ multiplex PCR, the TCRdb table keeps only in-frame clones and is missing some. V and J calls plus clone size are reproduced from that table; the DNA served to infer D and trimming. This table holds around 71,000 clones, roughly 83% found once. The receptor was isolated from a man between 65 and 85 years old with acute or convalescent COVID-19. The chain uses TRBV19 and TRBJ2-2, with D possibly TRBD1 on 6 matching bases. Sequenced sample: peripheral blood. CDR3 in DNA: TGTGCCAGTACCACTAGGACAGCACCCACCGGGGAGCTGTTTTTT. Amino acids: CASTTRTAPTGELFF.